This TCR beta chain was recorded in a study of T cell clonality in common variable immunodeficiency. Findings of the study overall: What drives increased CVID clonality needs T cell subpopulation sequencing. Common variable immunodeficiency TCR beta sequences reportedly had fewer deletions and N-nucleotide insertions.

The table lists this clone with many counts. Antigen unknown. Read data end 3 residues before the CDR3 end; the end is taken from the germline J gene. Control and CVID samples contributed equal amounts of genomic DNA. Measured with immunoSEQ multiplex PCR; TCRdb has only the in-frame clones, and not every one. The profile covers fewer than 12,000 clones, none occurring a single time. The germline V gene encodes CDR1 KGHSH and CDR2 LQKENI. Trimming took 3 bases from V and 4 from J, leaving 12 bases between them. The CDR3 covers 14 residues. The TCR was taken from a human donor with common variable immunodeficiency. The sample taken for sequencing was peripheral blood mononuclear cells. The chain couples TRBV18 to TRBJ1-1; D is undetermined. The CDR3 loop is CASSPRSLSTEAFF. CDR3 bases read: TGTGCCAGCTCACCGCGGAGTTTGAGCACTGAA.